This T cell receptor (beta chain) came from a study of response to subunit inactivated influenza vaccine. TCRdb recomputed calls from the RT-PCR reads with MiXCR, one row per CDR3 protein. The table records hundreds of thousands of distinct CDR3 sequences, approximately 12% of them present only once. Whole-study results and caveats: There was a suggestion from the authors that each seasonal influenza vaccination recruits few new T cells.

Germline V gene sequence: CDR1 ENHRY, CDR2 SYGVKD. The trim removed 3 bases at V and 9 bases at J, leaving 14 bases unmatched. The CDR3 loop spans 17 amino acids. As regards this clonotype: Its antigen remains unknown.

The chain is built from TRBV10-3 and TRBJ2-1; the match to TRBD2 covers 10 bases. This material consisted of PBMCs from blood, taken on the day of vaccination. The TCR was taken from a man aged 45 to 65 who received an inactivated influenza vaccine. For the CDR3, the DNA is TGTGCCATCAGTGATGGGGACGGCAGCGGGGGGGCCTTTGAGCAGTTCTTC. Amino acid sequence: CAISDGDGSGGAFEQFF.